This is a list of T cell receptor beta chains from one sample in a study of OX40 agonist ivuxolimab in advanced cancers. The assay was immunoSEQ multiplex PCR, and TCRdb's table has in-frame clones only and misses some. The sample yields tens of thousands of clones, roughly 91% seen once. The specimen was CD4+ or CD8+ T cells sorted from blood, collected in a trial of the OX40 agonist ivuxolimab. Receptors originate from an adult with an advanced solid tumor such as melanoma, head and neck, liver or kidney cancer. Each CDR3 is given without its conserved first and last residue.

V	J	CDR3
TRBV4-3	TRBJ1-1	ASSPTIATEAF
TRBV18	TRBJ2-1	ASSPPPRQPNEQF
TRBV7-2	TRBJ2-7	ASSLEETIPNEQY
TRBV15	TRBJ2-5	ATSRDGSGSGETQY
TRBV5-8	TRBJ2-7	ASSPVAEQY
TRBV28	TRBJ2-5	ASSLSEAIRGKTQY
TRBV10-3	TRBJ2-1	AISAMSNEQF
TRBV5-1	TRBJ2-5	ASSFSAPSQETQY
TRBV7-3	TRBJ2-2	ASTKGAGELF
TRBV16	TRBJ1-3	ASSSTQGTGNTIY
TRBV10-2	TRBJ2-7	ASMSRGGYEQY
TRBV28	TRBJ2-4	ASSPATAAKNIQY
TRBV28	TRBJ1-1	ASSLLQGGRGEAF
TRBV6-6	TRBJ2-7	ATRPGGKVEQY
TRBV10-3	TRBJ1-5	AISPGTSGPQH
TRBV21-1	TRBJ1-4	ASSSKWGGEKLF
TRBV7-2	TRBJ2-7	ASSRLADYEQY
TRBV28	TRBJ2-7	ASSFKDEQY
TRBV6-5	TRBJ1-1	ASRPWTENTEAF
TRBV4-2	TRBJ1-5	ASSQEPAWDQPQH
TRBV2	TRBJ1-3	ASLNRASGNTIY
TRBV28	TRBJ2-7	ASSLGTGVYEQY
TRBV2	TRBJ2-7	ASSETQARY
TRBV7-9	TRBJ1-2	ASSPGTANYGYT
TRBV2	TRBJ2-2	ASRDTKTGELF
TRBV5-1	TRBJ2-4	ASRGTEVLLAKNIQY
TRBV20-1	TRBJ2-5	SSIRETQY
TRBV7-9	TRBJ2-1	ASSLRTLLNEQF
TRBV4-3	TRBJ2-1	ASSQEPYYNEQF
TRBV19	TRBJ2-7	ASSAYSLAGTYEQY
TRBV5-1	TRBJ2-2	ASSARTSGTGELF
TRBV6-6	TRBJ2-3	ASSYGQGTQY
TRBV5-1	TRBJ1-4	ASSLSDRAEKLF
TRBV9	TRBJ2-7	ASNAGQGFGEQY
TRBV28	TRBJ1-3	ASSLTGGADTIY
TRBV28	TRBJ2-7	ASLDGTVSSYEQY